The rows below give T cell receptor beta chains drawn from one sample of a study of CD8+ T cells in alopecia areata. Measured with immunoSEQ multiplex PCR; TCRdb has only the in-frame clones, and not every one. The data hold approximately 59,000 clones, with approximately 45% observed a single time. Sequencing used CD8+ T cells sorted from blood, obtained at week 0. The receptor set was obtained from a human donor with alopecia areata. Both conserved end residues are part of each CDR3. The D gene is left open where the match is weak.

CDR3 protein,J gene,D gene,V gene
CASSLFGTSGETQYF,TRBJ2-5,-,TRBV27
CASSVGGGPISTDTQYF,TRBJ2-3,-,TRBV9
CASSPGQAREQYF,TRBJ2-7,TRBD1,TRBV27
CASSMNRGEAFF,TRBJ1-1,TRBD1,TRBV5-6
CAWSVLGNTEAFF,TRBJ1-1,-,TRBV30
CASSLATSNEQFF,TRBJ2-1,-,TRBV7-2
CASSRAGPAEQFF,TRBJ2-1,-,TRBV7-2
CASSAPSYEQYF,TRBJ2-7,-,TRBV6-1
CASSQDLPQETQYF,TRBJ2-5,-,TRBV4-1
CALHRGAHEQYF,TRBJ2-7,TRBD1,TRBV30
CASSEIEGGVYNEQFF,TRBJ2-1,-,TRBV4-2
CASSEALSGTGDPYEQYF,TRBJ2-7,TRBD1,TRBV2
CASSMRGQRNTEAFF,TRBJ1-1,TRBD1,TRBV19
CATRPAGFYEQYF,TRBJ2-7,-,TRBV15
CASSYNSGANVLTF,TRBJ2-6,-,TRBV5-6
CASSQVGRGTYEQYF,TRBJ2-7,-,TRBV14
CASSLGLAEYNEQFF,TRBJ2-1,TRBD2,TRBV5-8
CSVVVVGPVF,TRBJ2-3,-,TRBV29-1
CAWSIRYSYEQYF,TRBJ2-7,-,TRBV30
CSARNRGTEAFF,TRBJ1-1,TRBD1,TRBV29-1
CASSLEGPGPTGFTDTQYF,TRBJ2-3,-,TRBV7-8
CASGRGGDSGANVLTF,TRBJ2-6,TRBD2,TRBV23-1
CASQHQTGMGPNEQFF,TRBJ2-1,-,TRBV10-2
CAIQDSSSYEQYF,TRBJ2-7,-,TRBV10-3
CASSYAGGTTDTQYF,TRBJ2-3,TRBD2,TRBV6-5
CASSVDSTATNYGYTF,TRBJ1-2,-,TRBV9
CASSKGYNEQFF,TRBJ2-1,-,TRBV28
CASSRGNGYTF,TRBJ1-2,-,TRBV27
CAISERSSYNEQFF,TRBJ2-1,-,TRBV10-3
CAWSGGSGANVLTF,TRBJ2-6,-,TRBV30
CASSGTGYNEQFF,TRBJ2-1,TRBD1,TRBV27
CASSIYTGGPSFF,TRBJ2-1,TRBD2,TRBV9